This TCR beta chain was profiled in a study of blood T cell repertoires in COVID-19 (dated by TCRdb to between 2020 and 2021). General notes on the study: Collaborator samples came from the United States, Italy and Spain and covered acute and convalescent phases of COVID-19. The prospective study material was composed of cDNA or gDNA derived from T cells, B-cell-depleted T cells, or PBMCs. Subjects who had been exposed to COVID-19, were actively infected with it, or had recovered from it provided the deeply sampled blood TCRbeta repertoires that made up the dataset. The repertoires were released in a freely available public database meant as a resource for research on the immune response to SARS-CoV-2. The samples were drawn from two sources: the first 160 participants of the ongoing ImmuneRACE study, and 1,200 or so subjects contributed by 6 global collaborators. Nearly every sample came with metadata listing a de-identified subject ID, COVID-19 status, age in years and sex. Where available, HLA class I and class II types were obtained from metadata supplied by the sample provider rather than from assay-based typing.

What the research found in general, with its limitations: The amount of clinical and demographic metadata varied by source and participant and was provided uncurated.

Enrolling through a virtual design, the prospective study's participants ranged in age from roughly 18 to 90 years and lived across 24 United States geographic areas. In the prospective study, cohorts were assigned on the basis of participant-reported clinical history obtained from a screening survey and a study questionnaire. For ImmuneRACE Cohort 3, a participant was defined as recovered based on two consecutive negative NP/OP PCR tests, clearance by a healthcare professional, or resolution of symptoms. In the prospective study, whole blood, serum and a nasopharyngeal or oropharyngeal swab were collected from each participant by mobile phlebotomists. Prospective study participants could optionally give additional blood draws and questionnaires over a roughly 2-month period. Before DNA extraction, blood samples from the prospective study were shipped at room temperature or frozen. About this clone: Its antigen is unknown. Base qualities were left out, and no much larger clone turns up one base away.

In the germline V gene, CDR1 corresponds to SGDLS and CDR2 to YYNGEE. V sheds 2 bases and J sheds 8 bases, leaving 13 bases between their ends. The CDR3 runs 13 amino acids, cysteine and phenylalanine included. Only the CDR3 portion is preserved as DNA: 39 bases, with reading frame beginning at the first base. TCRbeta CDR3 regions were amplified from genomic DNA by means of the immunoSEQ Assay, a bias-controlled multiplex PCR. The published analysis was carried out like this. The number of nucleated cells in each sample was estimated by amplification of reference gene primers within the assay. To quantify the absolute abundance of each unique TCRbeta CDR3 rearrangement, sequence reads were collapsed and filtered. For each sample, productive Simpson clonality was calculated by taking the square root of Simpson's diversity index across productive rearrangements. Held by TCRdb, this immuneACCESS table contains in-frame sequences only and omits some clones. Under half of the omission traces to an unresolved V gene where checked; the cause of the rest is unknown. The V and J calls and clone size come from that table; D and trimming were worked out from the DNA. The sample yields 270,000 or so clones; roughly 86% were counted once. The ten largest clones take up approximately 2.4% of the sample.

This TCR was recovered from a woman between 18 and 30 years old who had recovered from COVID-19. The rearrangement combines TRBV9 with TRBJ1-2; D gene: possibly TRBD1, on 6 matching bases. Sequencing used PBMCs or T cells enriched from blood (not recorded which). The DNA sequence is as follows: TGTGCCAGCAGCGTCGGGGGGCTCGGCGGCTACACCTTC. Its amino acids are CASSVGGLGGYTF.